Shown below are 22 T cell receptor beta chains from a single sample sequenced in a study of T cells in Graves' hyperthyroidism and ophthalmopathy. Amplification of TCR beta CDR3 regions was performed using RNA transcripts as template. First-round RT-PCR with HTBI primers amplified the TCR CDR3 region. Each CDR3 protein is one row after TCRdb ran MiXCR on the multiplex PCR reads. The sample yields under 650,000 distinct CDR3 sequences, under 20% seen once. Sequencing was carried out using blood. These receptor sequences come from a woman under 40 with Graves' hyperthyroidism.

This clonotype was observed a few times. The genes are TRBV20-1 and TRBJ2-1; D could derive from TRBD1 or TRBD2 (5 bases each). The CDR3 covers 11 residues. In germline, CDR1 is DFQATT, CDR2 SNEGSKA (reference sequence). CDR3 sequence (DNA): TGCAGCTCCGGGACCCGCAATGAGCAGTTCTTC. Translating it yields CSSGTRNEQFF.

This chain joins TRBV29-1 and TRBJ2-5; 8 bases agree with TRBD2. Germline CDR1 reads SQVTM; CDR2 reads ANQGSEA. CDR3 size: 14 residues. V lost 3 bases, J lost 4 bases, and 7 bases stayed unmatched. In DNA, the CDR3 is TGCAGCGTTGAGATTAGCGGGACGGGAGAGACCCAGTACTTC. This translates into CSVEISGTGETQYF.

There are a few counts of this clonotype. The chain recombines TRBV4-2 with TRBJ2-3; D ambiguous. The CDR3 has 15 amino acids. With 2 bases removed from V and 6 bases from J, the gap between germline ends came to 15 bases. The germline CDR1 and CDR2 sequences are LGHNA and YNFKEQ. CDR3 loop: CASSQTPVPPDTQYF. CDR3 bases: TGTGCCAGCAGCCAAACCCCGGTCCCCCCGGATACGCAGTATTTT.

In its sample, this clonotype was seen many times. The chain has TRBV24-1 and TRBJ1-3, with no clear D. The CDR3 spans 12 residues. The V gene lost 3 bases and the J gene lost 4 bases, with 3 bases spanning the gap. CDR1 and CDR2 from the germline V gene are KGHDR and SFDVKD. The CDR3 DNA is TGTGCCACCAGTGATGTGGGAAACACCATATATTTT. It translates to CATSDVGNTIYF.

This clonotype appeared a few times. The chain recombines TRBV3-1 with TRBJ1-4; D gene unclear. V shed 3 bases and J shed 8 bases, with 16 bases lying between them. The CDR3 has 15 amino acids. In germline, CDR1 is LGHDT, CDR2 YNNKEL (reference sequence). CDR3 residues: CASSQRRAASEKLFF. CDR3 DNA sequence: TGTGCCAGCAGCCAGAGGAGGGCCGCGAGCGAAAAACTGTTTTTT.

The chain is built from TRBV19 and TRBJ2-3; 12 nucleotides align to TRBD2. This CDR3 contains 17 residues. V dropped 5 bases and J dropped 3; count of bases not matched to a gene: 9. Looked up from germline, CDR1 is LNHDA and CDR2 is SQIVND (reference sequence). The CDR3 here is CASSPEAGLAGTDTQYF. Here the CDR3 DNA reads TGTGCCAGTAGTCCCGAGGCCGGACTAGCGGGAACAGATACGCAGTATTTT.

Ten or more counts support this clonotype. The CDR3 region is CASSPPSGRVDTQYF. Written as DNA, the CDR3 is TGTGCCAGCTCACCACCTAGCGGGAGGGTGGATACGCAGTATTTT. The chain links TRBV18 to TRBJ2-3, with TRBD2 matching 11 bases. This CDR3 region has 15 residues. V lost 0 bases to trimming and J lost 6 bases; unmatched junction nucleotides: 2. The germline CDR1 and CDR2 sequences are KGHSH and LQKENI.

This clonotype was seen ten or more times. This sequence joins TRBV2 and TRBJ2-7; D may be TRBD2 (5 bases). The germline V gene has CDR1 SNHLY and CDR2 FYNNEI. There are 13 residues in the CDR3. The V and J ends lost 0 bases and 9 bases respectively, with 12 bases between them. In nucleotides, the CDR3 is TGTGCCAGCAGTGAAGCGCTTCGGGGTGGGCAGTACTTC. It encodes CASSEALRGGQYF.

The J gene is TRBJ2-1, the V gene TRBV6-4; TRBD1 might be the D (6 bases). Germline-derived CDR1 and CDR2 are MRHNA and SNTAGT. Trimming pared 4 bases from V and 0 bases from J, leaving 13 bases between. The CDR3 contains 16 residues. CDR3 sequence (DNA): TGTGCCAGCAGTGCTACCGGGACACCCTCCTACAATGAGCAGTTCTTC. Translated: CASSATGTPSYNEQFF.

This clonotype has more than one count but fewer than ten. The chain joins TRBV6-1 to TRBJ2-7; D tentatively fits TRBD1 or TRBD2 (7 bases each). V lost 6 bases, J lost 3 bases, and 18 bases lay in between. This CDR3 region has 15 residues. Germline V gene sequence: CDR1 MNHNS, CDR2 SASEGT. The CDR3 spells CASRGGGGEGYEQYF. CDR3 nucleotide sequence: TGTGCCAGCAGGGGAGGGGGCGGTGAAGGCTACGAGCAGTACTTC.

V gene TRBV11-2 combines with J gene TRBJ2-3; D unresolved. Germline CDR1 reads SGHAT; CDR2 reads FQNNGV. V lost 1 base, J lost 3 bases, and 14 bases lay in between. The CDR3 sequence is 16 residues long. Here the CDR3 DNA reads TGTGCCAGCAGCTTAGCCGGTCCGGACGTGACAGATACGCAGTATTTT. It translates to CASSLAGPDVTDTQYF.

The chain recombines TRBV5-5 with TRBJ1-4; D ambiguous. This CDR3 has 15 amino acids. With 1 base removed from V and 8 bases from J, the gap between germline ends came to 15 bases. The germline CDR1 and CDR2 sequences are SGHKS and YYEKEE (reference sequence). The CDR3: CASSLRSPDREKLFF. In nucleotides, the CDR3 is TGTGCCAGCAGCTTGAGGTCCCCGGACCGCGAAAAACTGTTTTTT. Drawing the rest from reference TRBV5-5 and TRBJ1-4, the complete variable domain is DAGVTQSPTHLIKTRGQQVTLRCSPISGHKSVSWYQQVLGQGPQFIFQYYEKEERGRGNFPDRFSARQFPNYSSELNVNALLLGDSALYLCASSLRSPDREKLFFGSGTQLSVL.

This clonotype occurred many times. This rearrangement joins TRBV7-2 to TRBJ2-1, with a weak D call TRBD2 (5 bases). Trimming left V 1 base short and J 7 bases short, with 14 bases between. This CDR3 is 15 amino acids long. Germline V gene data show CDR1 as SGHTA and CDR2 as FQGNSA. The CDR3 DNA sequence: TGTGCCAGCAGCTTAGACCACTACTCGGGGAATGAGCAGTTCTTC. Its translation: CASSLDHYSGNEQFF.

This clonotype occurred many times. The rearrangement joins TRBV2 to TRBJ2-7; possible D gene TRBD2, 6 bases. The length of the CDR3 is 14 residues. Deletions cut 2 bases from V and 3 bases from J, with 11 bases between. Germline CDR1 SNHLY, CDR2 FYNNEI. DNA for the CDR3: TGTGCCAGCAGTGAATGGACTACCAACTACGAGCAGTACTTC. Amino acid sequence: CASSEWTTNYEQYF. Together with reference TRBV2 and TRBJ2-7, the CDR3 gives the full variable domain: EPEVTQTPSHQVTQMGQEVILRCVPISNHLYFYWYRQILGQKVEFLVSFYNNEISEKSEIFDDQFSVERPDGSNFTLKIRSTKLEDSAMYFCASSEWTTNYEQYFGPGTRLTVT.

The table lists this clonotype with a few counts. The chain uses TRBV12-3 or TRBV12-4 and TRBJ2-1, with D uncertain. The CDR3 has 13 amino acids. Trimming cost V 2 bases and J 8 bases, with 10 bases left between them. CDR3 residues: CASSLTVYDEQFF. The CDR3 DNA is TGTGCCAGCAGTTTAACGGTATACGATGAGCAGTTCTTC.

This clonotype was counted only a few times. The V gene is TRBV19, the J gene TRBJ1-1; TRBD1 is a possible D gene (5 bases). Germline values: CDR1 LNHDA, CDR2 SQIVND (reference sequence). CDR3 size: 14 residues. The V and J ends lost 7 bases and 1 base respectively, with 13 bases between them. The CDR3 nucleotides read TGTGCCAGTAAGCGACAGACGACGAACACTGAAGCTTTCTTT. Its protein product is CASKRQTTNTEAFF.

Many counts were recorded for this clonotype. The chain carries TRBV6-2 or TRBV6-3 and TRBJ2-5, with no clear D. The germline V gene encodes CDR1 MNHEY and CDR2 SVGEGT. The CDR3 runs to 14 residues. V shed 0 bases and J shed 2 bases, with 7 bases lying between them. The CDR3 DNA sequence: TGTGCCAGCAGTTACTCAACAGATCAAGAGACCCAGTACTTC. This codes for CASSYSTDQETQYF.

The chain recombines TRBV7-8 with TRBJ1-4, with D maybe TRBD1 (5 bases). This CDR3 is built from 16 residues. V dropped 5 bases and J dropped 6 bases, with 19 bases sitting between them. The germline V gene has CDR1 SGHVS and CDR2 FQNEAQ. CDR3 coding DNA: TGTGCCAGCAGCAATATTGTGGGGGTGGCGGATGAAAAACTGTTTTTT. It codes for CASSNIVGVADEKLFF. Together with reference TRBV7-8 and TRBJ1-4, the CDR3 gives the full variable domain: GAGVSQSPRYKVAKRGQDVALRCDPISGHVSLFWYQQALGQGPEFLTYFQNEAQLDKSGLPSDRFFAERPEGSVSTLKIQRTQQEDSAVYLCASSNIVGVADEKLFFGSGTQLSVL.

This clonotype was counted at least ten times. The chain links TRBV18 to TRBJ1-1; 8 bases align to TRBD1. Losses at the gene ends were 4 bases for V and 0 bases for J; bases not matched to a gene: 4. This CDR3 is 15 amino acids long. Germline CDR1 is KGHSH and CDR2 is LQKENI. The CDR3 sequence: CASSRHRGMNTEAFF. CDR3 nucleotides: TGTGCCAGCTCACGGCACAGGGGGATGAACACTGAAGCTTTCTTT.

This clonotype was recorded at least ten times. The V and J genes are TRBV5-1 and TRBJ2-2; D gene unclear. Germline CDR1 reads SGHRS; CDR2 reads YFSETQ. The CDR3 sequence is 13 residues long. V was shortened by 2 bases and J by 6 bases, with 8 bases between the two germline ends. In DNA, the CDR3 is TGCGCCAGCAGCTTCGACCGGGCCGGGGAGCTGTTTTTT. Translating it yields CASSFDRAGELFF.

The chain carries TRBV28 and TRBJ2-3; 8 bases are a match to TRBD2. This CDR3 is 17 amino acids long. The germline V gene encodes CDR1 MDHEN and CDR2 SYDVKM. The V gene end was trimmed by 5 bases and the J gene end by 0 bases; junction bases not matched to a gene: 10. Written as DNA, the CDR3 is TGTGCCAGCAGTCCGACTGACGCTAGCGGGAGCACAGATACGCAGTATTTT. This gives the protein CASSPTDASGSTDTQYF.

The chain recombines TRBV4-1 with TRBJ2-5; TRBD2 is a possible D gene (5 bases). The CDR3 consists of 14 residues. The V and J ends lost 4 bases and 1 base respectively, with 10 bases between them. Germline CDR1 is MGHRA and CDR2 is YSYEKL. The CDR3 DNA sequence: TGCGCCAGCAGCCGGGGAGTGGCCCAAGAGACCCAGTACTTC. It codes for CASSRGVAQETQYF.